A single sample gave rise to the 10 T cell receptor beta chains below, sequenced in a study of CD8 T cells in ankylosing spondylitis. Using its own MiXCR run on the 5' RACE reads, TCRdb lists one record per CDR3 protein. The sample holds under 250,000 distinct CDR3 sequences, roughly 32% seen once. The sample was blood, either unsorted or a sorted T cell fraction (not recorded which). The receptor set was obtained from a male donor with ankylosing spondylitis or in good health (not recorded which).

This clonotype was detected only a few times. The chain joins TRBV7-2 to TRBJ2-2; tentatively, D is TRBD1 (5 bases). Germline V gives CDR1 SGHTA, CDR2 FQGNSA. This CDR3 is built from 12 residues. V lost 6 bases to trimming and J lost 6 bases, with 8 bases between them. The chain's CDR3 is CASRLGAGELFF. CDR3 coding DNA: TGTGCCAGCAGGCTAGGGGCCGGGGAGCTGTTTTTT. Complete variable domain (other parts from reference TRBV7-2 and TRBJ2-2): GAGVSQSPSNKVTEKGKDVELRCDPISGHTALYWYRQSLGQGLEFLIYFQGNSAPDKSGLPSDRFSAERTGGSVSTLTIQRTQQEDSAVYLCASRLGAGELFFGEGSRLTVL.

The chain recombines TRBV6-1 with TRBJ1-2; D unclear. The germline V gene has CDR1 MNHNS and CDR2 SASEGT. V lost 4 bases, J lost 2 bases, and 8 bases lay in between. CDR3 size: 13 residues. This CDR3 reads CASSVRANYGYTF. CDR3 bases: TGTGCCAGCAGTGTGCGGGCCAACTATGGCTACACCTTC.

The rearrangement links TRBV5-8 to TRBJ1-1; D is unresolved. The germline gives CDR1 SGHTS, CDR2 YDEGEE. V lost 0 bases and J 1 base, leaving 7 bases between the germline ends. The CDR3 is made up of 14 amino acids. CDR3: CASSLVSWNTEAFF. In nucleotides, the CDR3 is TGTGCCAGCAGCTTGGTATCGTGGAACACTGAAGCTTTCTTT.

This clonotype was seen a few times. V and J are TRBV6-5 and TRBJ2-7, with D maybe TRBD2 (5 bases). Looked up from germline, CDR1 is MNHEY and CDR2 is SVGAGI. This CDR3 has 15 amino acids. Trimming pared 2 bases from V and 2 bases from J, leaving 13 bases between. Here the CDR3 reads CASSYEQTNTYEQYF. The CDR3 DNA reads TGTGCCAGCAGTTACGAACAGACTAACACCTACGAGCAGTACTTC.

J is TRBJ2-7 and V is TRBV5-6; D is ambiguous. CDR1 is SGHDT and CDR2 is YYEEEE in the germline V gene. The CDR3 has 11 residues. The V gene lost 6 bases and the J gene lost 0 bases, with 4 bases spanning the gap. The CDR3 loop is CASTNSYEQYF. In DNA, the CDR3 is TGTGCCAGCACCAACTCCTACGAGCAGTACTTC.

The gene calls are TRBV29-1 and TRBJ2-1, with D maybe TRBD1 (5 bases). Germline assignment: CDR1 SQVTM and CDR2 ANQGSEA. Trimming left V 1 base short and J 4 bases short, with 17 bases between. The CDR3 consists of 16 residues. This chain's CDR3 is CSVEARLGVGYNEQFF. CDR3 DNA: TGCAGCGTTGAAGCCCGTTTAGGGGTCGGATACAATGAGCAGTTCTTC.

The V gene is TRBV20-1, the J gene TRBJ2-3; 10 bases fit TRBD2. The junction had 4 bases not matched to a gene; V was cut back by 3 bases and J by 4 bases. CDR3 length: 14 amino acids. Germline CDR1 reads DFQATT; CDR2 reads SNEGSKA (reference sequence). The CDR3 is CSASVGLAPDTQYF. The CDR3 DNA is TGCAGTGCTAGTGTGGGACTAGCGCCAGATACGCAGTATTTT.

This sequence joins TRBV29-1 and TRBJ2-7; 9 positions agree with TRBD1. V shed 4 bases, J shed 3 bases, and the junction held 4 bases outside the gene matches. This CDR3 spans 13 amino acids. The V gene's germline CDR1 is SQVTM and CDR2 ANQGSEA. The CDR3 protein is CSVGGGQGYEQYF. In DNA form, the CDR3 reads TGCAGCGTTGGGGGGGGACAGGGCTACGAGCAGTACTTC.

J is TRBJ2-1 and V is TRBV5-6, with 12 nucleotides matching TRBD2. The V and J ends lost 1 base and 0 bases, in that order; junction bases with no gene match: 5. The CDR3 runs to 18 residues. Looked up from germline, CDR1 is SGHDT and CDR2 is YYEEEE. CDR3 amino acids: CASSLWLAGGNSYNEQFF. The DNA of the CDR3 is TGTGCCAGCAGCTTGTGGCTAGCGGGGGGGAACTCCTACAATGAGCAGTTCTTC.

The chain links TRBV28 to TRBJ2-1; no firm D call. V was clipped by 1 base and J by 10 bases, with 17 bases between them. Per germline, CDR1 MDHEN and CDR2 SYDVKM. The CDR3 runs 15 residues. In nucleotides, the CDR3 is TGTGCCAGCAGTTTATCCCGCGCCGTCGTAAGCGAGCAGTTCTTC. Residues: CASSLSRAVVSEQFF. The variable domain in full, with the rest retrieved from reference TRBV28 and TRBJ2-1, is DVKVTQSSRYLVKRTGEKVFLECVQDMDHENMFWYRQDPGLGLRLIYFSYDVKMKEKGDIPEGYSVSREKKERFSLILESASTNQTSMYLCASSLSRAVVSEQFFGPGTRLTVL.